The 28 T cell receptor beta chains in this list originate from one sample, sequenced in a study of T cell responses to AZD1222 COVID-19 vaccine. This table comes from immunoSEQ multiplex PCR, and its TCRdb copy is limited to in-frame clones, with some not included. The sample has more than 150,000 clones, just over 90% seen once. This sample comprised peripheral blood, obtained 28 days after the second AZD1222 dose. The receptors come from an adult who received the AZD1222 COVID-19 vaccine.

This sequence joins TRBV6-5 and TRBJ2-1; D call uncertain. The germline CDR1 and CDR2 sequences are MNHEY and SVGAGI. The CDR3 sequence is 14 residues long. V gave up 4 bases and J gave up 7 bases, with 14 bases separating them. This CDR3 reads CASSSGPFSNEQFF. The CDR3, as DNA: TGTGCCAGCAGTTCCGGGCCATTCTCTAATGAGCAGTTCTTC.

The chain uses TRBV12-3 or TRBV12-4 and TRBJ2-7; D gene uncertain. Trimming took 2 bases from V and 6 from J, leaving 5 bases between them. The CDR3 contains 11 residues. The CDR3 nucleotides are TGTGCCAGCAGTTTAATGGGCGAGCAGTACTTC. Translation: CASSLMGEQYF.

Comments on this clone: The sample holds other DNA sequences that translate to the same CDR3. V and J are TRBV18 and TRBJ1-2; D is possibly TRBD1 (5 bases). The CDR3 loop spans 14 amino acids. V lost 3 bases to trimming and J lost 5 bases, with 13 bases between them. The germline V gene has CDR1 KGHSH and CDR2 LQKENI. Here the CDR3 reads CASSPGQEGYGYTF. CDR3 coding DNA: TGTGCCAGCTCACCGGGGCAGGAGGGGTATGGCTACACCTTC.

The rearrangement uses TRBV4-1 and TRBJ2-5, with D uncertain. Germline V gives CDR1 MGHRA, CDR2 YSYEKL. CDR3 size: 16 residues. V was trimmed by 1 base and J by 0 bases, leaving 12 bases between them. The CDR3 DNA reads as TGCGCCAGCAGCCAAGGTAGGGCTTCGTACCAAGAGACCCAGTACTTC. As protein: CASSQGRASYQETQYF.

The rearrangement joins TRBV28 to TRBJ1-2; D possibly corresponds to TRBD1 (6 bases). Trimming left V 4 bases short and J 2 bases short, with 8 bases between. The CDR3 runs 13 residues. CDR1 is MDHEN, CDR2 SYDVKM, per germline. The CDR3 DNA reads TGTGCCAGCAGTTGGGGGCGGAACTATGGCTACACCTTC. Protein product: CASSWGRNYGYTF.

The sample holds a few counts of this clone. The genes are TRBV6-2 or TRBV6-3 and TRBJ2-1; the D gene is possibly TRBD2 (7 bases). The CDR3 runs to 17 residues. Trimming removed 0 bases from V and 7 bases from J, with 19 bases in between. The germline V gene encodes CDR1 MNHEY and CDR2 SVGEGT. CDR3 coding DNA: TGTGCCAGCAGTTACTCGTCCCACGGGGGGCCCGGGAATGAGCAGTTCTTC. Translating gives CASSYSSHGGPGNEQFF.

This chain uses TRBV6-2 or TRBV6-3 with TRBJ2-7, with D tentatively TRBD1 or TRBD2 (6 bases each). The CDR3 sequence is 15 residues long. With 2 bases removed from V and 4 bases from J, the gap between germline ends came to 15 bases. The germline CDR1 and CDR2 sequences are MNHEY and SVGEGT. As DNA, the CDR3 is TGTGCCAGCAGTTACCTTGACAAGGGGGGATACGAGCAGTACTTC. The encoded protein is CASSYLDKGGYEQYF.

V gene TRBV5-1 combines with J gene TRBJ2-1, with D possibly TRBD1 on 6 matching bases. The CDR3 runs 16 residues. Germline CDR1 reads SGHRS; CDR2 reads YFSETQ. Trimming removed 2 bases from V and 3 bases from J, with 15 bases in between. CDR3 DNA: TGCGCCAGCAGCTTATGGCAGGGGATCGACTACAATGAGCAGTTCTTC. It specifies CASSLWQGIDYNEQFF.

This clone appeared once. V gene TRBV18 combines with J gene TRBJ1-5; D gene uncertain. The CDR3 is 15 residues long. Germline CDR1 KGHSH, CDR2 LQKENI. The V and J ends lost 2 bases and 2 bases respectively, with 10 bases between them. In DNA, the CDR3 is TGTGCCAGCTCACCAGGCGGGCAGGGCAATCAGCCCCAGCATTTT. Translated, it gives CASSPGGQGNQPQHF. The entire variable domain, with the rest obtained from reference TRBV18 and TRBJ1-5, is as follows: NAGVMQNPRHLVRRRGQEARLRCSPMKGHSHVYWYRQLPEEGLKFMVYLQKENIIDESGMPKERFSAEFPKEGPSILRIQQVVRGDSAAYFCASSPGGQGNQPQHFGDGTRLSIL.

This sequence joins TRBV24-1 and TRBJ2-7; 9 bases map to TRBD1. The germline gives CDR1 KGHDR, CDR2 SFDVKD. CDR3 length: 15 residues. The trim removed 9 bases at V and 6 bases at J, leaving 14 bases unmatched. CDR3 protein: CATDLGTGNFSEQYF. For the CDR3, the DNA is TGTGCCACCGATCTAGGGACAGGGAATTTCTCCGAGCAGTACTTC.

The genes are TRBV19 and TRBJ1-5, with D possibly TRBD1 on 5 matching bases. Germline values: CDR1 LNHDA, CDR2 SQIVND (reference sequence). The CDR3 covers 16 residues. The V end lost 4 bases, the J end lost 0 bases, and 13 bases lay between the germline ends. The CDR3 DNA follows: TGTGCCAGTAGTAGCCGACAGACACTTAGCAATCAGCCCCAGCATTTT. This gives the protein CASSSRQTLSNQPQHF. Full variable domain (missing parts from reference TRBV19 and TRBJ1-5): DGGITQSPKYLFRKEGQNVTLSCEQNLNHDAMYWYRQDPGQGLRLIYYSQIVNDFQKGDIAEGYSVSREKKESFPLTVTSAQKNPTAFYLCASSSRQTLSNQPQHFGDGTRLSIL.

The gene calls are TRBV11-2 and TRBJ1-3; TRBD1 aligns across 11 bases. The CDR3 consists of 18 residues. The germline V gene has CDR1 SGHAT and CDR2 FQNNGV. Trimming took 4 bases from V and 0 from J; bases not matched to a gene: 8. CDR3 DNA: TGTGCCAGCAGCTCTAAAAGGGACAGGGGGTACTCTGGAAACACCATATATTTT. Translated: CASSSKRDRGYSGNTIYF. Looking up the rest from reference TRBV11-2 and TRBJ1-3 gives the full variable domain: EAGVAQSPRYKIIEKRQSVAFWCNPISGHATLYWYQQILGQGPKLLIQFQNNGVVDDSQLPKDRFSAERLKGVDSTLKIQPAKLEDSAVYLCASSSKRDRGYSGNTIYFGEGSWLTVV.

CDR3 sequence reads: CASSLGLGGSEQFF. CDR3 in DNA: TGTGCCAGCAGCTTAGGACTAGGGGGGTCAGAGCAGTTCTTC. The chain recombines TRBV7-6 with TRBJ2-1; D tentatively fits TRBD1 or TRBD2 (6 bases each). CDR3 size: 14 residues. The germline V gene encodes CDR1 SGHVS and CDR2 FNYEAQ. The ends were cut back, 1 base at V and 10 bases at J, with 14 bases in the middle. Complete variable domain (other parts from reference TRBV7-6 and TRBJ2-1): GAGVSQSPRYKVTKRGQDVALRCDPISGHVSLYWYRQALGQGPEFLTYFNYEAQQDKSGLPNDRFSAERPEGSISTLTIQRTEQRDSAMYRCASSLGLGGSEQFFGPGTRLTVL.

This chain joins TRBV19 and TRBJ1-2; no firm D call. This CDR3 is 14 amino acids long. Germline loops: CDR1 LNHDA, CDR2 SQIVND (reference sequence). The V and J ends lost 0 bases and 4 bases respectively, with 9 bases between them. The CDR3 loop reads CASSIELGVYGYTF. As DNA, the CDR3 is TGTGCCAGTAGTATAGAGTTGGGCGTCTATGGCTACACCTTC.

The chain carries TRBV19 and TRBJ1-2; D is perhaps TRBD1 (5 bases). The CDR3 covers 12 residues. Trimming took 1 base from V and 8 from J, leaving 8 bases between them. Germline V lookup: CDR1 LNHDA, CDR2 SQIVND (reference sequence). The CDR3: CASSIVGDGYTF. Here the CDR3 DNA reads TGTGCCAGTAGTATAGTAGGGGACGGCTACACCTTC.

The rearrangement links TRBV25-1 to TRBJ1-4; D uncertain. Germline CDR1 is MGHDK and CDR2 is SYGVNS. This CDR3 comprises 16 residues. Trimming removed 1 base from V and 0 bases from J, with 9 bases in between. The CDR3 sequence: CASSEWTATTNEKLFF. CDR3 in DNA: TGTGCCAGCAGTGAATGGACGGCGACAACTAATGAAAAACTGTTTTTT.

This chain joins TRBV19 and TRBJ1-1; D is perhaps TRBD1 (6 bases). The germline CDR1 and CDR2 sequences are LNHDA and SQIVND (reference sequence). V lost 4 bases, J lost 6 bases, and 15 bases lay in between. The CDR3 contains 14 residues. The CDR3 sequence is CASSTSRGAAEAFF. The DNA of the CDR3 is TGTGCCAGTAGTACCTCACGGGGGGCCGCTGAAGCTTTCTTT.

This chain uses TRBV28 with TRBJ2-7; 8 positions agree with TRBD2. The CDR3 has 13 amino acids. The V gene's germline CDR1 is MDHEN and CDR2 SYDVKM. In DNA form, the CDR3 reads TGTGCATGCTCGGGGGGGAGCTCCTACGAGCAGTACTTC. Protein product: CACSGGSSYEQYF.

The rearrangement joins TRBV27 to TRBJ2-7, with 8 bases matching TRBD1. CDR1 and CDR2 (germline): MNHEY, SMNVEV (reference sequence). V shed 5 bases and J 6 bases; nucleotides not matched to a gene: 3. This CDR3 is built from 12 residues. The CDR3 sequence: CASSPQGGEQYF. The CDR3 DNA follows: TGTGCCAGCAGTCCACAGGGGGGCGAGCAGTACTTC.

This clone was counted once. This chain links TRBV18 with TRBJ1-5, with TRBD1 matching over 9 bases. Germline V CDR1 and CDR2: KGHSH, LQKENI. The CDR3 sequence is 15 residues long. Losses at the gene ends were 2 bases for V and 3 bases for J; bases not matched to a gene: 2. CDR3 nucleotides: TGTGCCAGCTCACCAGGGACAGGGAACAATCAGCCCCAGCATTTT. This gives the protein CASSPGTGNNQPQHF.

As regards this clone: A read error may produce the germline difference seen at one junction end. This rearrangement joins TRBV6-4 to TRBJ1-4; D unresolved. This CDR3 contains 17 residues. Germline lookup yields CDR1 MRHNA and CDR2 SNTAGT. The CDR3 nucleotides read TGTGCCAGCAGTGACGGAAGAATATCCGCAACTAATGAAAAGCTGTTTTTT. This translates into CASSDGRISATNEKLFF.

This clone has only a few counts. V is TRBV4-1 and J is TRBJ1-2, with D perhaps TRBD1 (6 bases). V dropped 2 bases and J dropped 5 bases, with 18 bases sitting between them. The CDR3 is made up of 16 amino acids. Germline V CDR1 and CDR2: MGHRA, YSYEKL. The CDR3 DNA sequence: TGCGCCAGCAGCCAAATTCTGGGGGGGCGGTGGTATGGCTACACCTTC. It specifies CASSQILGGRWYGYTF.

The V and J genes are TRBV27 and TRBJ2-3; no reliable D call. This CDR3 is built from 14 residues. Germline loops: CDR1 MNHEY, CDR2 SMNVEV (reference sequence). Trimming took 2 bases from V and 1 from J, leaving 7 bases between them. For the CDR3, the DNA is TGTGCCAGCAGTTTAAATGAGGGCACAGATACGCAGTATTTT. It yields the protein CASSLNEGTDTQYF.

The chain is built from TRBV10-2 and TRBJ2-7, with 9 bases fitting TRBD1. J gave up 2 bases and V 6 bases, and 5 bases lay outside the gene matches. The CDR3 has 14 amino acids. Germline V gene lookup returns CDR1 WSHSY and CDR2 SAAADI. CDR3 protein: CASRGTGWPYEQYF. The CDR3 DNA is TGCGCCAGCAGGGGGACAGGGTGGCCCTACGAGCAGTACTTC.

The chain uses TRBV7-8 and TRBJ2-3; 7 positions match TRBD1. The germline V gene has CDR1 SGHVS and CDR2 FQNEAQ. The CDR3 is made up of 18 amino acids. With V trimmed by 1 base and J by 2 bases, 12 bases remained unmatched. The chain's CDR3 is CASSLVPGQAQSTDTQYF. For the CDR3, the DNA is TGTGCCAGCAGCTTAGTTCCTGGACAGGCCCAATCCACAGATACGCAGTATTTT.

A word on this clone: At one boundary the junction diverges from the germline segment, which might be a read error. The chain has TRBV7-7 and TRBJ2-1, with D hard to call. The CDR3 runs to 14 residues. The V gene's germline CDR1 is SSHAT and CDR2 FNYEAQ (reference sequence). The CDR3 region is CASSPTDGPIEQFF. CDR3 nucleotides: TGTGCTAGCAGCCCCACGGACGGCCCTATCGAGCAGTTCTTC.

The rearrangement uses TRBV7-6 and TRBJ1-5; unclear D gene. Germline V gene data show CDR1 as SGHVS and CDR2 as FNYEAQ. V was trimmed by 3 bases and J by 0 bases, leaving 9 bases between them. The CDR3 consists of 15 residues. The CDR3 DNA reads TGTGCCAGCAGCTTGGGTTCTCCTAGCAATCAGCCCCAGCATTTT. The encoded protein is CASSLGSPSNQPQHF.

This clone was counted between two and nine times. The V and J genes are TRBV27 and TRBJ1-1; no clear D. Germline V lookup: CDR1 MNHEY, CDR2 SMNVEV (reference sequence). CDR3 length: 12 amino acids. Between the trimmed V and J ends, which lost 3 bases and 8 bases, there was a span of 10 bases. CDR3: CASSFLGREAFF. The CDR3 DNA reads TGTGCCAGCAGTTTTCTCGGACGGGAAGCTTTCTTT.